The 30 T cell receptor beta chains given below trace back to one sample, sequenced in a study of blood T cell repertoires in COVID-19. The repertoire was sequenced with immunoSEQ multiplex PCR; TCRdb's copy has only in-frame clones and lacks some. The sample comprises 95,000 to 150,000 clones, over 75% of which are singletons, and approximately 12% rests with the top ten. The sample comprised peripheral blood. The receptors here all came from a man in his sixties with acute or convalescent COVID-19.

This clone was observed a handful of times. V gene TRBV30 combines with J gene TRBJ1-2; possible D gene TRBD1, 6 bases. The CDR3 runs to 13 residues. The germline V gene encodes CDR1 GTSNPN and CDR2 SVGIG (reference sequence). V dropped 4 bases and J dropped 2 bases, with 11 bases sitting between them. The CDR3, as DNA: TGTGCCTGGAACCGAGGGGGAAACTATGGCTACACCTTC. Encoded protein: CAWNRGGNYGYTF.

The gene calls are TRBV15 and TRBJ2-7; no firm D call. The V gene lost 7 bases and the J gene lost 3 bases, with 10 bases spanning the gap. Germline V lookup: CDR1 LNHNV, CDR2 YYDKDF (reference sequence). The CDR3 runs to 12 residues. CDR3 nucleotide sequence: TGTGCCACCAAGGCTGGCGGCTACGAGCAGTACTTC. It encodes CATKAGGYEQYF.

This chain uses TRBV5-4 with TRBJ1-4; 9 bases are shared with TRBD1. This CDR3 has 15 amino acids. V lost 3 bases, J lost 3 bases, and 3 bases stayed unmatched. Germline CDR1 is SGHNT and CDR2 is YYREEE (reference sequence). The CDR3 loop is CASSSQGAPNEKLFF. CDR3 bases: TGTGCCAGCAGCTCACAGGGGGCGCCTAATGAAAAACTGTTTTTT.

The chain recombines TRBV6-6 with TRBJ2-1; 8 bases are shared with TRBD2. This CDR3 is 14 amino acids long. V gave up 5 bases and J gave up 0 bases; unmatched junction bases: 0. Germline V gene lookup returns CDR1 MNHNY and CDR2 SVGAGI (reference sequence). For the CDR3, the DNA is TGTGCCAGCAGTCGGGGGGGCTCCTACAATGAGCAGTTCTTC. Translation gives CASSRGGSYNEQFF.

The chain links TRBV25-1 to TRBJ2-1; 12 nucleotides line up with TRBD2. The V gene end was trimmed by 3 bases and the J gene end by 5 bases; junction bases not matched to a gene: 5. This CDR3 is 16 amino acids long. Germline V gene sequence: CDR1 MGHDK, CDR2 SYGVNS. The DNA for the CDR3 is TGTGCCAGCAGTGACCCTAGCGGGAGGGCCCACAATGAGCAGTTCTTC. It yields the protein CASSDPSGRAHNEQFF.

V usage is TRBV28 and J usage is TRBJ1-2; TRBD1 aligns across 7 bases. J lost 3 bases, V lost 2 bases, and 9 bases had no gene match. The length of the CDR3 is 16 residues. Germline lookup yields CDR1 MDHEN and CDR2 SYDVKM. In DNA, the CDR3 is TGTGCCAGCAGTTTAGGGGGGACAGCCTCTGACTATGGCTACACCTTC. This encodes CASSLGGTASDYGYTF.

V gene TRBV28 combines with J gene TRBJ2-7, with D possibly matching TRBD2 (5 bases). The ends were cut back, 5 bases at V and 3 bases at J, with 11 bases in the middle. This CDR3 has 13 amino acids. Germline-derived CDR1 and CDR2 are MDHEN and SYDVKM. The DNA of the CDR3 is TGTGCCAGCAGTCCAACGGGGAGCTACGAGCAGTACTTC. This codes for CASSPTGSYEQYF.

The CDR3 loop reads CASSLGGLQPQHF. For the CDR3, the DNA is TGTGCCAGCAGTTTGGGGGGGCTACAGCCCCAGCATTTT. The chain recombines TRBV27 with TRBJ1-5, with D perhaps TRBD1 (6 bases). This CDR3 has 13 residues. Trimming removed 3 bases at V and 7 bases at J, with 10 bases between. Germline V gene lookup returns CDR1 MNHEY and CDR2 SMNVEV (reference sequence).

The chain joins TRBV21-1 to TRBJ1-2. TRBV21-1 is deemed a pseudogene. CDR3 length: 14 amino acids. CDR3 in amino acids: CASSSGVANYGYTF. CDR3 bases: TGTGCCAGCAGCTCCGGAGTAGCTAACTATGGCTACACCTTC.

This chain links TRBV11-1 with TRBJ1-2; TRBD1 matches 7 bases. The CDR3 is made up of 13 amino acids. CDR1 SGHAT and CDR2 FQDESV come from the germline V gene (reference sequence). With 5 bases clipped from V and 7 bases from J, the junction kept 7 bases outside the gene matches. CDR3 DNA: TGTGCCAGCAGCCCTCGACAGGGACGTGGCTACACCTTC. This sequence encodes CASSPRQGRGYTF.

The J gene is TRBJ2-7, the V gene TRBV5-1; perhaps TRBD1 as D (6 bases). Trimming shortened V by 5 bases and J by 3 bases, and 15 bases separated the two germline ends. CDR3 size: 14 residues. Germline CDR1 SGHRS, CDR2 YFSETQ. This chain's CDR3 is CASRRDTGRYEQYF. The CDR3, as DNA: TGCGCCAGCAGACGAGATACAGGGCGCTACGAGCAGTACTTC. The full variable domain, with the rest looked up from reference TRBV5-1 and TRBJ2-7, is KAGVTQTPRYLIKTRGQQVTLSCSPISGHRSVSWYQQTPGQGLQFLFEYFSETQRNKGNFPGRFSGRQFSNSRSEMNVSTLELGDSALYLCASRRDTGRYEQYFGPGTRLTVT.

CDR3 nucleotides: TGTGCCAGCAGCTTAGTTCTCGGGGGGGACGATGGCTACACCTTC. Translated: CASSLVLGGDDGYTF. The rearrangement joins TRBV7-2 to TRBJ1-2; weak D call: TRBD1 (5 bases). The CDR3 consists of 15 residues. V gave up 1 base and J gave up 6 bases, with 15 bases separating them. From germline, CDR1 is SGHTA and CDR2 FQGNSA.

This chain connects TRBV28 to TRBJ2-2; D is ambiguous. This CDR3 has 15 residues. V lost 3 bases to trimming and J lost 2 bases, with 10 bases between them. Germline CDR1 reads MDHEN; CDR2 reads SYDVKM. The CDR3 protein is CASSFGWYNTGELFF. CDR3 DNA sequence: TGTGCCAGCAGTTTCGGTTGGTATAACACCGGGGAGCTGTTTTTT.

The rearrangement links TRBV14 to TRBJ1-2; possible D gene TRBD1, 5 bases. Germline CDR1 reads SGHDN; CDR2 reads FVKESK. The CDR3 spans 16 residues. Trimming took off 0 bases at V and 4 bases at J, with 15 bases between the two ends. This CDR3 is CASSQDGAGWAYGYTF. DNA of the CDR3: TGTGCCAGCAGCCAAGACGGCGCAGGGTGGGCCTATGGCTACACCTTC.

The chain has TRBV5-1 and TRBJ1-3; the match to TRBD1 covers 8 bases. This CDR3 spans 15 amino acids. The V and J ends lost 1 base and 3 bases, in that order; junction bases with no gene match: 3. The germline gives CDR1 SGHRS, CDR2 YFSETQ. CDR3 in amino acids: CASSLSGGFGNTIYF. The CDR3 DNA reads TGCGCCAGCAGCTTGTCAGGGGGCTTTGGAAACACCATATATTTT.

This clone appeared once. The V call is TRBV28, the J call TRBJ1-5; possible D gene TRBD1, 5 bases. The CDR3 spans 15 residues. The V and J ends lost 6 bases and 6 bases respectively, with 18 bases between them. Germline CDR1 is MDHEN and CDR2 is SYDVKM. In nucleotides, the CDR3 is TGTGCCAGCAGCCTGCGGGGGGGTATGATTCAGCCCCAGCATTTT. This sequence encodes CASSLRGGMIQPQHF.

The V call is TRBV14, the J call TRBJ2-1, with D unresolved. Trimming pared 1 base from V and 5 bases from J, leaving 12 bases between. The length of the CDR3 is 15 residues. Germline CDR1 reads SGHDN; CDR2 reads FVKESK. Here the CDR3 reads CASSQGPAVHNEQFF. The DNA of the CDR3 is TGTGCCAGCAGCCAAGGGCCGGCGGTACACAATGAGCAGTTCTTC.

This chain connects TRBV5-6 to TRBJ2-7, with TRBD1 as a possible D gene (5 bases). The CDR3 runs to 14 residues. The V gene's germline CDR1 is SGHDT and CDR2 YYEEEE. V was pared by 2 bases and J by 1 base, with 10 bases between. Written as DNA, the CDR3 is TGTGCCAGCAGCTTACAGGCAGGGTCCTACGAGCAGTACTTC. Its translation: CASSLQAGSYEQYF.

V is TRBV7-8 and J is TRBJ1-6; weak D call: TRBD1 (5 bases). The CDR3 sequence is 16 residues long. The germline gives CDR1 SGHVS, CDR2 FQNEAQ. The germline V and J ends were trimmed by 2 bases and 7 bases, with 15 bases remaining between them. The CDR3 sequence: CASSLTSPQANSPLHF. CDR3 coding DNA: TGTGCCAGCAGCTTAACGTCGCCACAGGCAAATTCACCCCTCCACTTT.

DNA of the CDR3: TGTGCCAGCAGCCTGTGGGGGGGCTTGAACACTGAAGCTTTCTTT. Protein sequence: CASSLWGGLNTEAFF. The chain links TRBV14 to TRBJ1-1; D might be TRBD1 (6 bases). The CDR3 length is 15 residues. CDR1 is SGHDN and CDR2 is FVKESK in the germline V gene. V lost 4 bases to trimming and J lost 0 bases, with 12 bases between them. The variable domain in full, completed from reference TRBV14 and TRBJ1-1, reads EAGVTQFPSHSVIEKGQTVTLRCDPISGHDNLYWYRRVMGKEIKFLLHFVKESKQDESGMPNNRFLAERTGGTYSTLKVQPAELEDSGVYFCASSLWGGLNTEAFFGQGTRLTVV.

The gene calls are TRBV7-3 and TRBJ1-1; 7 bases fit TRBD1. After removal of 4 bases from V and 5 bases from J, the junction contained 7 bases not matched to a gene. Germline CDR1 is SGHTA and CDR2 is FQGTGA. The CDR3 is made up of 14 amino acids. The CDR3 loop reads CASSSEGARTEAFF. The CDR3 coding sequence is TGTGCCAGCAGCTCGGAGGGGGCGCGGACTGAAGCTTTCTTT.

This chain connects TRBV28 to TRBJ2-5, with 9 bases identical to TRBD1. Trimming removed 6 bases from V and 6 bases from J; junction bases left unmatched: 17. Germline CDR1 is MDHEN and CDR2 is SYDVKM. The CDR3 extends over 17 amino acids. In DNA form, the CDR3 reads TGTGCCAGCAGCACACTAGAATCCGACAGGGGGGGAAAGACCCAGTACTTC. This gives the protein CASSTLESDRGGKTQYF.

CDR3 amino acids: CASSQTSGGDEQYF. CDR3 bases: TGTGCCAGCAGCCAGACTAGCGGAGGGGACGAGCAGTACTTC. The V gene is TRBV3-1 (or the pseudogene TRBV3-2), the J gene TRBJ2-7; TRBD2 agrees at 9 bases. CDR3 length: 14 residues. CDR1 and CDR2 from the germline V gene are LGHDT and YNNKEL (reference sequence). Unmatched junction bases numbered 5, after V lost 3 bases and J lost 5 bases.

The chain uses TRBV29-1 and TRBJ1-1; the match to TRBD1 covers 11 bases. The length of the CDR3 is 15 residues. CDR1 SQVTM and CDR2 ANQGSEA come from the germline V gene. The J segment lost 3 bases and the V segment lost 7 bases, leaving 10 bases of the junction unmatched. The CDR3 DNA reads TGCAGCGCCCATGTCCCGGGACAGGGGGACACTGAAGCTTTCTTT. Its translation: CSAHVPGQGDTEAFF. The full variable domain, rest sourced from reference TRBV29-1 and TRBJ1-1, is SAVISQKPSRDICQRGTSLTIQCQVDSQVTMMFWYRQQPGQSLTLIATANQGSEATYESGFVIDKFPISRPNLTFSTLTVSNMSPEDSSIYLCSAHVPGQGDTEAFFGQGTRLTVV.

V and J are TRBV5-1 and TRBJ2-3, with 10 nucleotides matching TRBD2. J was trimmed by 1 base and V by 4 bases; bases with no gene match: 6. The CDR3 has 16 residues. Looked up from germline, CDR1 is SGHRS and CDR2 is YFSETQ. The CDR3 loop is CASSARTSGRTDTQYF. Written as DNA, the CDR3 is TGCGCCAGCAGCGCTCGGACTAGCGGTCGCACAGATACGCAGTATTTT.

The V call is TRBV3-1 (or the pseudogene TRBV3-2), the J call TRBJ1-5; D uncertain. This CDR3 contains 15 residues. Trimming pared 0 bases from V and 4 bases from J, leaving 10 bases between. Germline V gives CDR1 LGHDT, CDR2 YNNKEL (reference sequence). CDR3 in DNA: TGTGCCAGCAGCCAAGATCTGAGTGAGAATCAGCCCCAGCATTTT. Its protein is CASSQDLSENQPQHF.

This chain uses TRBV27 with TRBJ1-1; no clear D gene. CDR1 is MNHEY, CDR2 SMNVEV, per germline (reference sequence). The CDR3 is 15 residues long. V lost 6 bases to trimming and J lost 5 bases, with 19 bases between them. Written as DNA, the CDR3 is TGTGCCAGCAGACCACCTGGGCCGCGGGATACTGAAGCTTTCTTT. It yields the protein CASRPPGPRDTEAFF.

The chain joins TRBV7-6 to TRBJ2-3; 9 bases are shared with TRBD1. This CDR3 is 16 amino acids long. CDR1 is SGHVS and CDR2 is FNYEAQ in the germline V gene. J gave up 0 bases and V 1 base, and 2 bases lay outside the gene matches. CDR3 nucleotide sequence: TGTGCCAGCAGCTTAGGTGGGACAGGGAGCACAGATACGCAGTATTTT. It codes for CASSLGGTGSTDTQYF.

The chain uses TRBV7-3 and TRBJ1-2; D might be TRBD1 (5 bases). The CDR3 extends over 14 amino acids. Germline CDR1 and CDR2: SGHTA and FQGTGA. V lost 5 bases, J lost 4 bases, and 14 bases lay in between. The CDR3 sequence: CASSPTGGSYGYTF. In DNA form, the CDR3 reads TGTGCCAGCAGCCCCACGGGGGGGAGCTATGGCTACACCTTC.

This sequence joins TRBV2 and TRBJ2-2; 8 bases fit TRBD1. The CDR3 runs 15 residues. With V trimmed by 6 bases and J by 5 bases, 8 bases remained unmatched. CDR1 is SNHLY, CDR2 FYNNEI, per germline. The CDR3 DNA reads as TGTGCCAGCAGCCGGACAGGGAGCGATACCGGGGAGCTGTTTTTT. It encodes CASSRTGSDTGELFF.